This is a list of T cell receptor beta chains from one sample in a study of blood T cells in healthy people across ages. TCRdb re-called the 5' RACE reads with MiXCR, one entry per CDR3 protein. Of approximately 780,000 distinct CDR3 sequences in the sample, roughly 25% were seen once. These data were likewise used in another study, on T cells of mothers and their children.

The sample was blood. Receptors were obtained from a boy between 5 and 17 years old in good health. Both conserved end residues are part of each CDR3. The D gene is left open where the match is weak. Size values are once, few and many counts, or a class for expanded clones, and some rows have none.

d_gene: TRBD2; j_gene: TRBJ2-7; v_gene: TRBV15; abundance: -; CDR3aa: CATSRDLAGGSVREQYF; CDR3nt: TGTGCCACCAGCAGAGATTTAGCGGGGGGTTCAGTACGAGAGCAGTACTTC
d_gene: -; j_gene: TRBJ2-3; v_gene: TRBV9; abundance: few; CDR3aa: CASSPGAISPDTQYF; CDR3nt: TGTGCCAGCAGCCCTGGGGCTATCAGTCCAGATACGCAGTATTTT
d_gene: -; j_gene: TRBJ1-3; v_gene: TRBV4-2; abundance: few; CDR3aa: CASSQDRRSGNTIYF; CDR3nt: TGTGCCAGCAGCCAAGACAGGCGCTCTGGAAACACCATATATTTT
d_gene: -; j_gene: TRBJ1-4; v_gene: TRBV28; abundance: few; CDR3aa: CASSLTNPEEKLFF; CDR3nt: TGTGCCAGCAGTTTGACGAATCCGGAGGAAAAACTGTTTTTT
d_gene: -; j_gene: TRBJ1-2; v_gene: TRBV12-3/TRBV12-4; abundance: -; CDR3aa: CASSLETLSGGYTF; CDR3nt: TGTGCCAGCAGTTTAGAGACCCTGAGTGGAGGCTACACCTTC
d_gene: -; j_gene: TRBJ2-1; v_gene: TRBV7-3; abundance: few; CDR3aa: CASSNGRYSYNEQFF; CDR3nt: TGTGCCAGCAGTAACGGGCGTTACTCCTACAATGAGCAGTTCTTC
d_gene: -; j_gene: TRBJ1-3; v_gene: TRBV27; abundance: few; CDR3aa: CASSSMAGNTIYF; CDR3nt: TGTGCCAGCAGTTCTATGGCTGGAAACACCATATATTTT
d_gene: -; j_gene: TRBJ1-2; v_gene: TRBV7-9; abundance: -; CDR3aa: CASSLGDIHSYGYTF; CDR3nt: TGTGCCAGCAGCCTCGGGGACATCCACTCGTATGGCTACACCTTC
d_gene: -; j_gene: TRBJ1-1; v_gene: TRBV12-3/TRBV12-4; abundance: -; CDR3aa: CASSLKAVINTEAFF; CDR3nt: TGTGCCAGCAGTTTAAAGGCGGTCATCAACACTGAAGCTTTCTTT
d_gene: TRBD1; j_gene: TRBJ2-5; v_gene: TRBV5-1; abundance: few; CDR3aa: CASSPWDREETQYF; CDR3nt: TGCGCCAGCAGCCCCTGGGACAGAGAAGAGACCCAGTACTTC
d_gene: -; j_gene: TRBJ1-1; v_gene: TRBV11-2; abundance: -; CDR3aa: CASSPTWGRRGEAFF; CDR3nt: TGTGCCAGCAGCCCGACTTGGGGGAGGCGAGGTGAAGCTTTCTTT
d_gene: -; j_gene: TRBJ2-3; v_gene: TRBV20-1; abundance: -; CDR3aa: CSVGGPGTDTQYF; CDR3nt: TGCAGTGTCGGGGGGCCCGGCACAGATACGCAGTATTTT
d_gene: -; j_gene: TRBJ2-7; v_gene: TRBV21-1; abundance: few; CDR3aa: CASSKKGELYGAVYEQYF; CDR3nt: TGTGCCAGCAGCAAAAAAGGGGAATTATATGGGGCGGTCTACGAGCAGTACTTC
d_gene: TRBD1; j_gene: TRBJ2-3; v_gene: TRBV13; abundance: -; CDR3aa: CASSSGQDRSTDTQYF; CDR3nt: TGTGCCAGCAGCTCGGGACAGGACCGTAGCACAGATACGCAGTATTTT
d_gene: TRBD2; j_gene: TRBJ2-3; v_gene: TRBV3-1; abundance: -; CDR3aa: CASSLRIAGGSTDTQYF; CDR3nt: TGTGCCAGCAGCCTTAGGATAGCGGGGGGGAGCACAGATACGCAGTATTTT
d_gene: -; j_gene: TRBJ2-5; v_gene: TRBV6-1; abundance: -; CDR3aa: CATARVPFQETQYF; CDR3nt: TGTGCCACCGCGAGAGTTCCCTTCCAAGAGACCCAGTACTTC